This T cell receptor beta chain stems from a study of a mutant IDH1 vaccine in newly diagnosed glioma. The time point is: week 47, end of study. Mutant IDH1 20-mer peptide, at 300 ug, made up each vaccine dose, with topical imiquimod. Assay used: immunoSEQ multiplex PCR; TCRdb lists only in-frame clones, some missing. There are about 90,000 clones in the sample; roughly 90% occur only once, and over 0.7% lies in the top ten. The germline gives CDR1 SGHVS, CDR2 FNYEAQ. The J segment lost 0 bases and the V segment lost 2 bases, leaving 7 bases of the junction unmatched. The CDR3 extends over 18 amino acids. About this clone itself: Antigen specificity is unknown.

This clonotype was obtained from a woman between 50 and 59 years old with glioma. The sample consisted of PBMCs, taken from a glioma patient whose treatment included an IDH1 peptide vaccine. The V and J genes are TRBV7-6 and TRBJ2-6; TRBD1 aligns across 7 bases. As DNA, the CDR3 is TGTGCCAGCAGCTTACGGCTCTACAGGGGCTCTGGGGCCAACGTCCTGACTTTC. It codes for CASSLRLYRGSGANVLTF.